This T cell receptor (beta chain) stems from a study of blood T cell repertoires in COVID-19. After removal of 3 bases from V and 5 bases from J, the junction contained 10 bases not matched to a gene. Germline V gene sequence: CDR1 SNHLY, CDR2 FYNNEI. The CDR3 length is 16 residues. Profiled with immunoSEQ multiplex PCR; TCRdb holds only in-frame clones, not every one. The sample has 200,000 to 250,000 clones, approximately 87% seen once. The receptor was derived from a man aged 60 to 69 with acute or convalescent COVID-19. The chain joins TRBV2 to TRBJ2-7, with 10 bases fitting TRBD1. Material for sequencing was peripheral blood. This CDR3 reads CASSDWGQGLSHEQYF. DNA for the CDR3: TGTGCCAGCAGTGATTGGGGACAGGGGCTTTCGCACGAGCAGTACTTC.